This T cell receptor beta chain originates from a study of cytomegalovirus exposure and HLA in healthy donors. Germline CDR1 is SGHRS and CDR2 is YFSETQ. This CDR3 has 16 amino acids. With 0 bases removed from V and 6 bases from J, the gap between germline ends came to 13 bases. Worth noting for this clone: Its antigen is still unknown.

Overall study results and limits: Earlier analysis yielded a pattern in which most TCR beta V segments were productive about 90% or about 30% of the time. Sequencing likely caused a cluster of highly shared sequence variants. The availability of immune exposure information extended only to CMV serostatus.

The PCR was carried out with 60 Vbeta primers and 13 Jbeta primers. Sequencing used immunoSEQ multiplex PCR; TCRdb keeps in-frame clones, though not all of them. The data hold about 160,000 clones, with approximately 80% observed a single time. The study sampled nominally healthy donors, though unrecorded immune exposures were likely. The sequence was obtained from a woman younger than 35 in good health and CMV-seronegative. Source material: PBMCs. The V call is TRBV5-1, the J call TRBJ1-6; D may be TRBD1 (6 bases). The chain's CDR3 is CASSLVGTSGNSPLHF. The CDR3 bases are TGCGCCAGCAGCTTGGTTGGGACATCGGGTAATTCACCCCTCCACTTT.